A selection of T cell receptor beta chains follows, all from one sample in a study of CD8 T cells in Susac syndrome. One entry per CDR3 protein results from TCRdb running MiXCR on the immunoSEQ multiplex PCR reads. The table has about 190,000 distinct CDR3 sequences, 85% to 95% seen once. Material: CD8+ T cells from PBMCs. Receptors originate from a human donor with Susac syndrome. Each CDR3 is given with its conserved first and last residue. Fields, in order: clone size, J gene, V gene, D gene, CDR3 protein, CDR3 DNA. The D gene is left open where the match is weak. Expanded clones are given a class, and other clones once, few, many or no size at all.

size: NA; J: TRBJ2-3; V: TRBV27; D: TRBD2; CDR3: CASSPKRSGGNTDTQYF; DNA: TGTGCCAGCAGTCCCAAGCGGAGCGGGGGGAACACAGATACGCAGTATTTT
size: NA; J: TRBJ1-2; V: TRBV4-1; D: NA; CDR3: CASSRRDNYGYTF; DNA: TGCGCCAGCAGCCGCAGGGACAACTATGGCTACACCTTC
size: NA; J: TRBJ1-2; V: TRBV7-9; D: TRBD1; CDR3: CASSFGSGTVDGTNYGYTF; DNA: TGTGCCAGCAGCTTCGGATCCGGGACAGTCGACGGGACTAACTATGGCTACACCTTC
size: NA; J: TRBJ1-1; V: TRBV20-1; D: NA; CDR3: CSAGYSGFGDTEAFF; DNA: TGCAGTGCTGGGTATTCGGGCTTCGGAGACACTGAAGCTTTCTTT
size: NA; J: TRBJ1-1; V: TRBV5-1; D: NA; CDR3: CASSPPTVNTEAFF; DNA: TGCGCCAGCAGCCCACCGACAGTGAACACTGAAGCTTTCTTT
size: NA; J: TRBJ2-1; V: TRBV20-1; D: NA; CDR3: CSARDRVVPYNEQFF; DNA: TGCAGTGCTAGAGATCGGGTTGTGCCCTACAATGAGCAGTTCTTC
size: NA; J: TRBJ2-3; V: TRBV5-1; D: TRBD2; CDR3: CASSIRLAGGRGTQYF; DNA: TGCGCCAGCAGCATTCGACTAGCGGGGGGGCGGGGTACGCAGTATTTT
size: NA; J: TRBJ1-1; V: TRBV5-1; D: NA; CDR3: CASSSTLGTSMNTEAFF; DNA: TGCGCCAGCAGCTCCACCCTAGGGACATCCATGAACACTGAAGCTTTCTTT
size: NA; J: TRBJ2-6; V: TRBV2; D: NA; CDR3: CASRHDSHGHNVLTF; DNA: TGTGCCAGCAGACATGACAGCCACGGCCACAACGTCCTGACTTTC
size: NA; J: TRBJ2-1; V: TRBV7-9; D: TRBD2; CDR3: CASSQKTSGDSSYNEQFF; DNA: TGTGCCAGCAGCCAAAAGACTAGCGGGGACAGCTCCTACAATGAGCAGTTCTTC
size: NA; J: TRBJ1-1; V: TRBV5-4; D: NA; CDR3: CASSRRPRTVNTEAFF; DNA: TGTGCCAGCAGCCGCCGCCCACGGACGGTGAACACTGAAGCTTTCTTT
size: NA; J: TRBJ2-5; V: TRBV12-3/TRBV12-4; D: NA; CDR3: CASSLGDTNQETQYF; DNA: TGTGCCAGCAGTTTGGGGGACACAAACCAAGAGACCCAGTACTTC
size: NA; J: TRBJ2-1; V: TRBV9; D: NA; CDR3: CASSQSGSSYNEQFF; DNA: TGTGCCAGCAGCCAAAGCGGTTCCTCCTACAATGAGCAGTTCTTC
size: NA; J: TRBJ2-5; V: TRBV6-1; D: TRBD1; CDR3: CASSEDETGDQETQYF; DNA: TGTGCCAGCAGTGAAGATGAGACAGGGGATCAAGAGACCCAGTACTTC
size: NA; J: TRBJ2-3; V: TRBV29-1; D: TRBD1; CDR3: CSARRQGPDTQYF; DNA: TGCAGCGCCCGTCGACAGGGACCAGATACGCAGTATTTT
size: NA; J: TRBJ2-1; V: TRBV3-1; D: TRBD2; CDR3: CASSQDPGGENNEQFF; DNA: TGTGCCAGCAGCCAAGATCCGGGGGGGGAAAACAATGAGCAGTTCTTC
size: NA; J: TRBJ2-7; V: TRBV7-6; D: TRBD1; CDR3: CASSPQGFYEQYF; DNA: TGTGCCAGCAGCCCACAGGGGTTCTACGAGCAGTACTTC
size: NA; J: TRBJ1-1; V: TRBV30; D: NA; CDR3: CACRITPAGWDTEAFF; DNA: TGTGCCTGCCGCATTACGCCTGCGGGGTGGGACACTGAAGCTTTCTTT
size: NA; J: TRBJ2-3; V: TRBV20-1; D: NA; CDR3: CSARVTEGHDTQYF; DNA: TGCAGTGCTAGAGTGACAGAAGGCCACGATACGCAGTATTTT
size: NA; J: TRBJ2-5; V: TRBV2; D: TRBD2; CDR3: CASSRLAGGRQETQYF; DNA: TGTGCCAGCAGTCGACTAGCGGGGGGCCGACAAGAGACCCAGTACTTC
size: NA; J: TRBJ2-5; V: TRBV7-3; D: TRBD2; CDR3: CASSDYGGALETQYF; DNA: TGTGCCAGCAGCGACTACGGGGGGGCGTTGGAGACCCAGTACTTC
size: NA; J: TRBJ2-1; V: TRBV5-4; D: NA; CDR3: CASSLVTDSYNEQFF; DNA: TGTGCCAGCAGCTTGGTCACAGACTCCTACAATGAGCAGTTCTTC
size: once; J: TRBJ2-3; V: TRBV4-1; D: NA; CDR3: CASSQVPSTRHTDTQYF; DNA: TGCGCCAGCAGCCAAGTGCCGTCGACCCGCCACACGGATACGCAGTATTTT
size: once; J: TRBJ2-7; V: TRBV27; D: NA; CDR3: CASSPRPGPISYEQYF; DNA: TGTGCCAGCAGTCCACGGCCGGGCCCAATCTCCTACGAGCAGTACTTC
size: NA; J: TRBJ2-7; V: TRBV7-6; D: TRBD2; CDR3: CASSVLAGEFYEQYF; DNA: TGTGCCAGCAGCGTACTAGCGGGAGAGTTCTACGAGCAGTACTTC
size: NA; J: TRBJ2-3; V: TRBV4-2; D: TRBD2; CDR3: CASSQDAGLATDTQYF; DNA: TGTGCCAGCAGCCAAGATGCAGGACTAGCGACAGATACGCAGTATTTT